The clone carrying this T cell receptor beta chain was observed a few times. Investigators amplified TCR beta CDR3 regions from RNA transcripts. A first-round RT-PCR used HTBI primers, followed by a second-round multiplex PCR. Each CDR3 protein gets one entry after TCRdb re-called the multiplex PCR reads with MiXCR. The data contain a few hundred thousand distinct CDR3 sequences, 15% of them seen just once; the ten biggest clones take up about 7%. This sample is part of a study of Graves' ophthalmopathy and Graves' hyperthyroidism. V was trimmed by 2 bases and J by 4 bases, leaving 10 bases between them. This CDR3 region has 13 residues. Germline-derived CDR1 and CDR2 are SGHRS and YFSETQ.

Sequencing was done on a sample of peripheral blood. The sequence derives from a woman younger than 30 with stable Graves' hyperthyroidism. The V gene is TRBV5-1, the J gene TRBJ2-7; tentatively, D is TRBD1 (6 bases). Here the CDR3 reads CASSFGTGYEQYF. The DNA for the CDR3 is TGCGCCAGCAGCTTCGGTACAGGGTACGAGCAGTACTTC.